The 20 T cell receptor beta chains below come from one sample, sequenced in a study of shared clonotypes between healthy human individuals. Repertoires were generated with immunoSEQ multiplex PCR, while TCRdb's copy carries only in-frame clones and drops some. The sample includes 1.5 million to 2.5 million clones, roughly 94% of them seen just once. The naive CD8 population came from CD45RO-negative cells selected for CCR7, without terminally differentiated effector memory CD45RA+ cells. The specimen was naive CD8+ T cells sorted from blood. The receptors derive from a man aged 18 to 30 in good health.

V is TRBV7-6 and J is TRBJ2-7, with 7 bases matching TRBD2. CDR3 length: 15 residues. V lost 5 bases to trimming and J lost 0 bases; unmatched junction nucleotides: 7. CDR1 and CDR2 from the germline V gene are SGHVS and FNYEAQ. The CDR3 region is CASSEGAGDSYEQYF. Here the CDR3 DNA reads TGTGCCAGCAGCGAAGGGGCGGGGGACTCCTACGAGCAGTACTTC. The full variable domain, with the rest looked up from reference TRBV7-6 and TRBJ2-7, is GAGVSQSPRYKVTKRGQDVALRCDPISGHVSLYWYRQALGQGPEFLTYFNYEAQQDKSGLPNDRFSAERPEGSISTLTIQRTEQRDSAMYRCASSEGAGDSYEQYFGPGTRLTVT.

This rearrangement joins TRBV28 to TRBJ1-6; D is possibly TRBD1 (5 bases). The CDR3 is 13 amino acids. The germline V and J ends were trimmed by 6 bases and 8 bases, with 11 bases remaining between them. Germline V lookup: CDR1 MDHEN, CDR2 SYDVKM. The chain's CDR3 is CASRFRVDSPLHF. The CDR3 DNA is TGTGCCAGCAGGTTCAGGGTTGATTCACCCCTCCACTTT.

The chain is built from TRBV19 and TRBJ2-7; a possible D gene is TRBD2 (7 bases). This CDR3 spans 13 amino acids. V dropped 4 bases and J dropped 2 bases, with 9 bases sitting between them. The germline CDR1 and CDR2 sequences are LNHDA and SQIVND (reference sequence). The CDR3 here is CASSNGGPYEQYF. The CDR3 DNA reads TGTGCCAGTAGTAACGGGGGGCCCTACGAGCAGTACTTC.

The chain employs TRBV5-4 and TRBJ2-1, with 9 nucleotides matching TRBD2. The CDR3 covers 16 residues. Germline CDR1 reads SGHNT; CDR2 reads YYREEE (reference sequence). Trimming cost V 0 bases and J 3 bases; bases outside gene matches: 4. This CDR3 is CASSLEPSGVYNEQFF. The CDR3 DNA reads as TGTGCCAGCAGCTTGGAACCTAGCGGGGTCTACAATGAGCAGTTCTTC.

V is TRBV7-9 and J is TRBJ2-5; TRBD2 matches 7 bases. CDR3 length equals 14 residues. The V and J ends lost 2 bases and 4 bases, in that order; junction bases with no gene match: 4. Germline V lookup: CDR1 SEHNR, CDR2 FQNEAQ (reference sequence). Here the CDR3 DNA reads TGTGCCAGCAGCTTACGAAGGGAGGGAGAGACCCAGTACTTC. Translating it yields CASSLRREGETQYF.

This chain's CDR3 is CSVEGKNRPGEQFF. CDR3 DNA: TGCAGCGTTGAAGGAAAGAACAGACCGGGGGAGCAGTTCTTC. The J gene is TRBJ2-1, the V gene TRBV29-1, with D possibly being TRBD2 (5 bases). The CDR3 loop spans 14 amino acids. V was clipped by 1 base and J by 10 bases, with 17 bases between them. Germline V CDR1 and CDR2: SQVTM, ANQGSEA.

V and J are TRBV21-1 and TRBJ2-7; no check of the table's D call, TRBD2, against the DNA was made. TRBV21-1 is a known pseudogene. The CDR3 sequence is 20 residues long. CDR3 DNA: TGTGCCAGCAGCAAAGACGTTAACACCCTCCGGCGGGAGGGCCACTACGAGCAGTACTTC. Translating it yields CASSKDVNTLRREGHYEQYF.

In this sample, this clone turned up once. The rearrangement joins TRBV29-1 to TRBJ2-7, with no clear D. Trimming pared 6 bases from V and 0 bases from J, leaving 21 bases between. In germline, CDR1 is SQVTM, CDR2 ANQGSEA. The CDR3 covers 16 residues. The CDR3: CSVTPGVYRSSYEQYF. The CDR3, as DNA: TGCAGCGTGACGCCTGGAGTGTACAGATCCTCCTACGAGCAGTACTTC.

This chain connects TRBV7-9 to TRBJ2-7, with 9 bases matching TRBD1. V was pared by 5 bases and J by 3 bases, with 8 bases of the junction left unmatched. From germline, CDR1 is SEHNR and CDR2 FQNEAQ (reference sequence). The CDR3 runs 15 residues. CDR3: CASSTPGTGNYEQYF. Written as DNA, the CDR3 is TGTGCCAGCAGCACCCCCGGGACAGGGAACTACGAGCAGTACTTC.

The chain uses TRBV28 and TRBJ1-4; D is unresolved. Looked up from germline, CDR1 is MDHEN and CDR2 is SYDVKM. The germline V and J ends were trimmed by 1 base and 6 bases, with 15 bases remaining between them. CDR3 length: 16 residues. The CDR3 region has the DNA TGTGCCAGCAGTTTATTATTGGGTTCGGAGGATGAAAAACTGTTTTTT. This translates into CASSLLLGSEDEKLFF.

This chain uses TRBV27 with TRBJ2-3; tentatively, D is TRBD2 (6 bases). Germline CDR1 reads MNHEY; CDR2 reads SMNVEV (reference sequence). Trimming cost V 3 bases and J 5 bases, with 12 bases left between them. This CDR3 has 14 amino acids. The CDR3 here is CASSFVGAGDTQYF. CDR3 sequence (DNA): TGTGCCAGCAGTTTCGTCGGAGCGGGAGATACGCAGTATTTT.

About this clone: The sample holds other DNA sequences that translate to the same CDR3. V is TRBV28 and J is TRBJ2-7, with 9 bases fitting TRBD1. Germline V gene lookup returns CDR1 MDHEN and CDR2 SYDVKM. The CDR3 runs 15 residues. J gave up 2 bases and V 3 bases, and 5 bases lay outside the gene matches. The CDR3 protein is CASSFPGQGTYEQYF. CDR3 DNA sequence: TGTGCCAGCAGTTTCCCGGGACAGGGTACCTACGAGCAGTACTTC.

The chain combines TRBV5-4 with TRBJ2-7, with 7 bases fitting TRBD1. Germline assignment: CDR1 SGHNT and CDR2 YYREEE (reference sequence). The CDR3 length is 13 residues. With 3 bases clipped from V and 4 bases from J, the junction kept 4 bases outside the gene matches. In DNA form, the CDR3 reads TGTGCCAGCAGCTGGGACAGTGGATACGAGCAGTACTTC. Translation: CASSWDSGYEQYF.

This clone was recorded once. This rearrangement joins TRBV9 to TRBJ2-3; D gene unclear. Germline V gene lookup returns CDR1 SGDLS and CDR2 YYNGEE. The CDR3 is 13 amino acids. Trimming removed 4 bases at V and 6 bases at J, with 12 bases between. The CDR3 DNA reads TGTGCCAGCAGCACCATTCTATCGGATACGCAGTATTTT. Amino acid sequence: CASSTILSDTQYF.

The genes are TRBV13 and TRBJ2-3, with 7 bases matching TRBD2. V was clipped by 1 base and J by 0 bases; unmatched bases: 7. This CDR3 comprises 17 residues. The germline gives CDR1 PRHDT, CDR2 FYEKMQ (reference sequence). The DNA of the CDR3 is TGTGCCAGCAGCTTAGTAGCGGGCAGTAGTAGCACAGATACGCAGTATTTT. Protein: CASSLVAGSSSTDTQYF.

V gene TRBV9 combines with J gene TRBJ2-3; 7 nucleotides agree with TRBD2. The germline gives CDR1 SGDLS, CDR2 YYNGEE. This CDR3 has 17 residues. V lost 4 bases, J lost 5 bases, and 16 bases stayed unmatched. CDR3 bases: TGTGCCAGCAGCCCCCGGGAGGTTTTGGCCACAGGAGATACGCAGTATTTT. This translates into CASSPREVLATGDTQYF.

This clone is a singleton in its sample. The chain carries TRBV10-3 and TRBJ1-1; 7 bases map to TRBD1. CDR3 size: 13 residues. Looked up from germline, CDR1 is ENHRY and CDR2 is SYGVKD. Trimming took 6 bases from V and 4 from J; bases not matched to a gene: 5. The CDR3 sequence is CAIRIQGLTEAFF. In DNA form, the CDR3 reads TGTGCCATCAGGATACAGGGGCTCACTGAAGCTTTCTTT.

This sequence joins TRBV7-2 and TRBJ2-7; 7 positions match TRBD1. V was clipped by 2 bases and J by 1 base; unmatched bases: 5. Germline-derived CDR1 and CDR2 are SGHTA and FQGNSA. The CDR3 runs to 15 residues. The CDR3 DNA reads TGTGCCAGCAGCTTAAACAGGGACAGTTCCTACGAGCAGTACTTC. Translated: CASSLNRDSSYEQYF.

The V gene is TRBV27, the J gene TRBJ2-5; 7 positions match TRBD2. The V segment lost 3 bases and the J segment 5 bases; nucleotides outside the gene matches: 6. The germline V gene encodes CDR1 MNHEY and CDR2 SMNVEV (reference sequence). This CDR3 is built from 14 residues. The CDR3 coding sequence is TGTGCCAGCAGTTTGGCCCTCGGGAGGGAGACCCAGTACTTC. This codes for CASSLALGRETQYF.

The chain joins TRBV29-1 to TRBJ1-2; D perhaps matches TRBD1 (5 bases). The V gene lost 7 bases and the J gene lost 7 bases, with 19 bases spanning the gap. The germline CDR1 and CDR2 sequences are SQVTM and ANQGSEA. This CDR3 is 13 amino acids long. The CDR3 here is CSDYTEGFAGYTF. CDR3 DNA: TGCAGCGACTACACGGAGGGGTTTGCTGGCTACACCTTC.